The 16 T cell receptor beta chains given below trace back to one sample, sequenced in a study of T cells in Graves' hyperthyroidism and ophthalmopathy. Amplified TCR beta CDR3 regions derived from RNA transcripts. First-round RT-PCR with HTBI primers amplified the TCR CDR3 region. In TCRdb, the multiplex PCR reads were re-called with MiXCR into one record per CDR3 protein. The profile shows 250,000 to 300,000 distinct CDR3 sequences, less than 15% of them singletons. The sequenced sample was blood. The receptor set was obtained from a woman aged 40-49 years with Graves' hyperthyroidism that later progressed to Graves' ophthalmopathy.

The J gene is TRBJ2-2, the V gene TRBV18; D not certain. V was shortened by 6 bases and J by 2 bases, with 16 bases between the two germline ends. CDR1 is KGHSH and CDR2 is LQKENI in the germline V gene. The CDR3 consists of 16 residues. The CDR3 DNA follows: TGTGCCAGCTCGCCCCGATCTACCATAAACACCGGGGAGCTGTTTTTT. It specifies CASSPRSTINTGELFF.

This clonotype occurred many times. The genes are TRBV15 and TRBJ2-1, with 8 bases fitting TRBD2. CDR3 length equals 16 residues. The germline V gene encodes CDR1 LNHNV and CDR2 YYDKDF (reference sequence). With 5 bases clipped from V and 8 bases from J, the junction kept 14 bases outside the gene matches. CDR3 DNA: TGTGCCACCAGCGGGCTAGCGGGCAGTCCCAAGGATGAGCAGTTCTTC. Its protein is CATSGLAGSPKDEQFF.

The V call is TRBV28, the J call TRBJ2-5; D perhaps matches TRBD2 (6 bases). Germline CDR1 and CDR2: MDHEN and SYDVKM. V was clipped by 2 bases and J by 5 bases, with 15 bases between them. CDR3 length: 15 residues. In DNA form, the CDR3 reads TGTGCCAGCAGTTTACTGAGGGACTCGATCGAGACCCAGTACTTC. The encoded protein is CASSLLRDSIETQYF.

About this clonotype: A much larger clone is a single base away; this may be a read error. The chain is built from TRBV6-1 and TRBJ2-7; maybe TRBD2 (6 bases). The CDR3 is made up of 14 amino acids. The V end lost 5 bases, the J end lost 9 bases, and 20 bases lay between the germline ends. The germline CDR1 and CDR2 sequences are MNHNS and SASEGT. CDR3 in amino acids: CASSLPGRGIWQYF. DNA for the CDR3: TGTGCCAGCAGTCTTCCGGGACGGGGGATATGGCAGTACTTC.

This clonotype was counted at least ten times. The chain links TRBV11-1 to TRBJ2-1, with D unresolved. This CDR3 region has 15 residues. The ends were cut back, 5 bases at V and 0 bases at J, with 11 bases in the middle. CDR1 SGHAT and CDR2 FQDESV come from the germline V gene (reference sequence). In DNA form, the CDR3 reads TGTGCCAGCAGCCCCGACGGAAGCTCCTACAATGAGCAGTTCTTC. Translating it yields CASSPDGSSYNEQFF.

This clonotype was observed many times. The chain combines TRBV6-1 with TRBJ2-7; TRBD2 is a possible D gene (6 bases). Trimming left V 8 bases short and J 1 base short, with 15 bases between. Germline V gives CDR1 MNHNS, CDR2 SASEGT. The CDR3 runs 14 residues. CDR3 amino acids: CASESRGNSYEQYF. CDR3 in DNA: TGTGCCAGCGAATCGCGGGGAAATTCCTACGAGCAGTACTTC.

The table lists this clonotype with many counts. This rearrangement joins TRBV5-1 to TRBJ1-4; 7 bases are a match to TRBD1. Germline V gives CDR1 SGHRS, CDR2 YFSETQ. Unmatched junction bases numbered 2, after V lost 4 bases and J lost 2 bases. The CDR3 runs to 14 residues. CDR3 sequence: CASSRDSTNEKLFF. The CDR3, as DNA: TGCGCCAGCAGCCGGGACAGCACTAATGAAAAACTGTTTTTT.

This clonotype was seen many times. The rearrangement links TRBV12-3 or TRBV12-4 to TRBJ1-1; D possibly corresponds to TRBD1 (5 bases). The CDR3 has 14 residues. Trimming shortened V by 1 base and J by 1 base, and 7 bases separated the two germline ends. This CDR3 is CASSLGGANTEAFF. The CDR3 region has the DNA TGTGCCAGCAGTTTAGGAGGGGCGAACACTGAAGCTTTCTTT.

The chain employs TRBV2 and TRBJ2-7, with TRBD2 identical over 11 bases. Looked up from germline, CDR1 is SNHLY and CDR2 is FYNNEI. The CDR3 has 15 amino acids. V gave up 4 bases and J gave up 2 bases; unmatched junction bases: 4. The CDR3 coding sequence is TGTGCCAGCAGTGGACTAGCGGGGCTAACCTACGAGCAGTACTTC. This encodes CASSGLAGLTYEQYF.

V gene TRBV19 combines with J gene TRBJ1-1; D unclear. The CDR3 runs 13 residues. Trimming cost V 0 bases and J 3 bases, with 5 bases left between them. Looked up from germline, CDR1 is LNHDA and CDR2 is SQIVND (reference sequence). This chain's CDR3 is CASSIDRDTEAFF. CDR3 sequence (DNA): TGTGCCAGTAGTATAGATCGGGACACTGAAGCTTTCTTT.

The sample holds many counts of this clonotype. The chain uses TRBV2 and TRBJ2-4; TRBD1 agrees at 8 bases. J was trimmed by 3 bases and V by 7 bases; bases with no gene match: 5. Looked up from germline, CDR1 is SNHLY and CDR2 is FYNNEI. The CDR3 runs 14 residues. This chain's CDR3 is CASKSGTGKNIQYF. DNA of the CDR3: TGTGCCAGCAAGTCCGGGACAGGCAAAAACATTCAGTACTTC.

This clonotype was picked up one time. The chain is built from TRBV28 and TRBJ1-4, with TRBD1 matching 10 bases. Germline-derived CDR1 and CDR2 are MDHEN and SYDVKM. Germline trimming cut 6 bases from V and 5 bases from J; bases unmatched to any gene: 6. The CDR3 totals 15 residues. Here the CDR3 reads CASSQGTGVNEKLFF. The CDR3 DNA follows: TGTGCCAGCAGCCAAGGGACAGGGGTAAATGAAAAACTGTTTTTT.

This clonotype was found many times. CDR3 DNA: TGCGCCAGCAGCTTGGGGGGGCAGGGGGCTCGGTACACTGAAGCTTTCTTT. This encodes CASSLGGQGARYTEAFF. The chain joins TRBV5-1 to TRBJ1-1; 8 positions match TRBD1. The V and J ends lost 0 bases and 3 bases, in that order; junction bases with no gene match: 10. Germline V lookup: CDR1 SGHRS, CDR2 YFSETQ. CDR3 length: 17 amino acids.

Many counts were recorded for this clonotype. This CDR3 is CASSYGTGAYEQYF. The CDR3 DNA reads as TGTGCCAGCAGTTACGGGACAGGGGCCTACGAGCAGTACTTC. The chain recombines TRBV6-5 with TRBJ2-7; 10 bases line up with TRBD1. Germline assignment: CDR1 MNHEY and CDR2 SVGAGI. J gave up 2 bases and V 2 bases, and 0 bases lay outside the gene matches. The CDR3 loop spans 14 amino acids.

This clonotype was counted ten times or more. V gene TRBV10-3 combines with J gene TRBJ2-7; D may be TRBD2 (6 bases). From germline, CDR1 is ENHRY and CDR2 SYGVKD. This CDR3 has 12 amino acids. The V and J ends lost 3 bases and 4 bases respectively, with 7 bases between them. This CDR3 reads CAISDSGYEQYF. The DNA of the CDR3 is TGTGCCATCAGTGACAGCGGGTACGAGCAGTACTTC.

There are a few counts of this clonotype. This chain links TRBV20-1 with TRBJ1-5; 9 nucleotides match TRBD1. CDR1 and CDR2 from the germline V gene are DFQATT and SNEGSKA (reference sequence). The CDR3 extends over 15 amino acids. V lost 3 bases, J lost 3 bases, and 6 bases stayed unmatched. CDR3 region: CSASWTGVPNQPQHF. The CDR3 coding sequence is TGCAGTGCTAGCTGGACAGGGGTCCCCAATCAGCCCCAGCATTTT.